This is a list of T cell receptor beta chains from one sample in a study of chemoradiotherapy in HPV16-positive cancers. Clones were read by immunoSEQ multiplex PCR, and TCRdb kept only the in-frame ones, dropping some. The sample includes about 12,000 clones, around 80% of them seen just once. This sample was obtained from a patient who underwent chemoradiotherapy. Every receptor here comes from a human donor with HPV-associated anogenital cancer. CDR3s include the opening cysteine and the closing phenylalanine or tryptophan. Each record gives: J gene, clone size, V gene, D gene, CDR3 DNA, CDR3 protein. A D gene is named only where the DNA matches it firmly. Clone size is stated in some rows and not others, as once, few, many or a class when expanded.

J: TRBJ1-1
size: NA
V: TRBV5-6
D: NA
DNA: TGTGCCAGCAGCTTGGCCGAGACGGGGGGCACTGAAGCTTTCTTT
CDR3: CASSLAETGGTEAFF

J: TRBJ1-3
size: NA
V: TRBV11-2
D: NA
DNA: TGTGCCAGCAGCTTAGATGGGACGGGAAACACCATATATTTT
CDR3: CASSLDGTGNTIYF

J: TRBJ2-1
size: NA
V: TRBV5-1
D: NA
DNA: TGCGCCAGCAGCCCCGGTGGCGGCTTCTACAATGAGCAGTTCTTC
CDR3: CASSPGGGFYNEQFF

J: TRBJ2-7
size: NA
V: TRBV5-6
D: NA
DNA: TGTGCCAGCACCCTGAGGGGGACGAGAGGGGACGAGCAGTACTTC
CDR3: CASTLRGTRGDEQYF

J: TRBJ1-1
size: NA
V: TRBV28
D: NA
DNA: TGTGCCAGCATGGTGCTGAACACTGAAGCTTTCTTT
CDR3: CASMVLNTEAFF

J: TRBJ1-1
size: once
V: TRBV27
D: TRBD1
DNA: TGTGCCAGCAGTACCCGGGACAGAAGTGTCGAAGCTTTCTTT
CDR3: CASSTRDRSVEAFF

J: TRBJ2-3
size: NA
V: TRBV14
D: NA
DNA: TGTGCCAGCAGCCTGCCTGGGTCGGCTACGCAGTATTTT
CDR3: CASSLPGSATQYF

J: TRBJ1-2
size: NA
V: TRBV15
D: NA
DNA: TGTGCCACCAGCAAACGCGGGGGACGGTCCCTCTATGGCTACACCTTC
CDR3: CATSKRGGRSLYGYTF

J: TRBJ1-2
size: NA
V: TRBV7-2
D: TRBD1
DNA: TGTGCCAGCAGCTGGACAAGGGGGCAGGGCTACACCTTC
CDR3: CASSWTRGQGYTF

J: TRBJ2-1
size: NA
V: TRBV23-1
D: TRBD2
DNA: TGCGCCAGCAGTCACAGACTAGCGGGGGTCTCCTACAATGAGCAGTTCTTC
CDR3: CASSHRLAGVSYNEQFF

J: TRBJ2-7
size: NA
V: TRBV7-9
D: NA
DNA: TGTGCCAGCAGCTTAACCCGAAGCTCCTACGAGCAGTACTTC
CDR3: CASSLTRSSYEQYF

J: TRBJ2-5
size: NA
V: TRBV7-3
D: NA
DNA: TGTGCCAGCAGCTTAACGGCGGCTGAGACCCAGTACTTC
CDR3: CASSLTAAETQYF

J: TRBJ1-5
size: NA
V: TRBV4-1
D: NA
DNA: TGCGCCAGCAGCCAAGATAATGCAGGGGTGAATCAGCCCCAGCATTTT
CDR3: CASSQDNAGVNQPQHF

J: TRBJ1-2
size: NA
V: TRBV6-1
D: NA
DNA: TGTGCCAGCAGTCGGGCGGGAAACTATGGCTACACCTTC
CDR3: CASSRAGNYGYTF

J: TRBJ1-1
size: few
V: TRBV11-2
D: NA
DNA: TGTGCCAGCAGCTTAGATCCTTTGGGGGCGACTTTCTTT
CDR3: CASSLDPLGATFF

J: TRBJ2-1
size: few
V: TRBV12-5
D: TRBD2
DNA: TGTGCTAGTGGTCCAGGACTAGCGGGGGGCGATGAGCAGTTCTTC
CDR3: CASGPGLAGGDEQFF

J: TRBJ2-5
size: NA
V: TRBV2
D: TRBD1
DNA: TGTGCCAGCACCCCGACAGGGGGCGAGACCCAGTACTTC
CDR3: CASTPTGGETQYF

J: TRBJ2-7
size: once
V: TRBV4-3
D: TRBD1
DNA: TGCGCCAGCAGCCATTCCGGGACAGGGGAAACCTACGAGCAGTACTTC
CDR3: CASSHSGTGETYEQYF

J: TRBJ1-1
size: NA
V: TRBV6-5
D: NA
DNA: TGTGCCAGCAGCCCCCGGGGTGGTAGAGCTTTCTTT
CDR3: CASSPRGGRAFF

J: TRBJ1-1
size: once
V: TRBV5-1
D: NA
DNA: TGCGCCAGCAGCTTGGAGGGGGGGAACACTGAAGCTTTCTTT
CDR3: CASSLEGGNTEAFF

J: TRBJ2-3
size: NA
V: TRBV7-2
D: TRBD1
DNA: TGTGCCAGCAGCCGAGACAGGGGGCGCTTCATGGGCCGTACAGATACGCAGTATTTT
CDR3: CASSRDRGRFMGRTDTQYF

J: TRBJ1-2
size: NA
V: TRBV6-1
D: NA
DNA: TGTGCCAGCAGTGAGTCGGGGGGAGCTAACTATGGCTACACCTTC
CDR3: CASSESGGANYGYTF

J: TRBJ1-1
size: few
V: TRBV18
D: NA
DNA: TGTGCCAGCTCCGGGATGAACACTGAAGCTTTCTTT
CDR3: CASSGMNTEAFF

J: TRBJ2-4
size: NA
V: TRBV6-1
D: TRBD1
DNA: TGTGCCAGCAGTGAATTGAGACAGGGATCCAACATTCAGTACTTC
CDR3: CASSELRQGSNIQYF

J: TRBJ2-3
size: NA
V: TRBV11-3
D: NA
DNA: TGTGCCAGCAGCTTAAACGGGCTGGATACGCAGTATTTT
CDR3: CASSLNGLDTQYF

J: TRBJ2-2
size: NA
V: TRBV4-2
D: TRBD2
DNA: TGTGCCAGCAGCCAAGATGGGAGCGGGGTCACCGGGGAGCTGTTTTTT
CDR3: CASSQDGSGVTGELFF

J: TRBJ1-6
size: few
V: TRBV13
D: TRBD1
DNA: TGTGCCAGCAGCCGACAGGGTAAATTGATATCACCCCTCCACTTT
CDR3: CASSRQGKLISPLHF

J: TRBJ1-6
size: few
V: TRBV11-2
D: NA
DNA: TGTGCCAGCAGCTTAGTGGTTGGGTCACCCCTCCACTTT
CDR3: CASSLVVGSPLHF

J: TRBJ2-7
size: NA
V: TRBV9
D: NA
DNA: TGTGCCAGCAGCGTAGAGGGGAGCTCCTACGAGCAGTACTTC
CDR3: CASSVEGSSYEQYF

J: TRBJ1-6
size: NA
V: TRBV7-3
D: TRBD1
DNA: TGTGCCAGCAGCTTACGACAGGGGGGACGATCTTCACCCCTCCACTTT
CDR3: CASSLRQGGRSSPLHF

J: TRBJ1-2
size: NA
V: TRBV14
D: NA
DNA: TGTGCCAGCAGCCAAGGTCGGGTGGGCTACACCTTC
CDR3: CASSQGRVGYTF

J: TRBJ1-3
size: NA
V: TRBV5-6
D: TRBD1
DNA: TGTGCCAGCAGCTTGGACAGGGGCTCTGGAAACACCATATATTTT
CDR3: CASSLDRGSGNTIYF

J: TRBJ1-2
size: NA
V: TRBV9
D: NA
DNA: TGTGCCAGCAGCCCAGACCAGGGTCGGGGCTACACCTTC
CDR3: CASSPDQGRGYTF

J: TRBJ1-1
size: NA
V: TRBV2
D: NA
DNA: TGTGCCAGCAGTGGAAACGTGAACACTGAAGCTTTCTTT
CDR3: CASSGNVNTEAFF

J: TRBJ1-2
size: NA
V: TRBV20-1
D: NA
DNA: TGCAGTGCCCCGAACTATGGCTACACCTTC
CDR3: CSAPNYGYTF

J: TRBJ2-5
size: NA
V: TRBV7-2
D: NA
DNA: TGTGCCAGCAGCTTTGGGGGGGCGGAGACCCAGTACTTC
CDR3: CASSFGGAETQYF

J: TRBJ2-1
size: NA
V: TRBV6-6
D: NA
DNA: TGTGCCAGCAGTTTCTCTAGCGACTCCTACAATGAGCAGTTCTTC
CDR3: CASSFSSDSYNEQFF

J: TRBJ2-1
size: NA
V: TRBV6-6
D: NA
DNA: TGTGCCAGCGGGGTGCCATCCTACAATGAGCAGTTCTTC
CDR3: CASGVPSYNEQFF

J: TRBJ2-3
size: NA
V: TRBV5-6
D: NA
DNA: TGTGCCAGCAGCCCCGGGACGCCTCCTAATACGCAGTATTTT
CDR3: CASSPGTPPNTQYF

J: TRBJ2-1
size: NA
V: TRBV9
D: TRBD2
DNA: TGTGCCAGCAGCGGCCCCGGGACTAGCGGGGGGGGTGAGCAGTTCTTC
CDR3: CASSGPGTSGGGEQFF